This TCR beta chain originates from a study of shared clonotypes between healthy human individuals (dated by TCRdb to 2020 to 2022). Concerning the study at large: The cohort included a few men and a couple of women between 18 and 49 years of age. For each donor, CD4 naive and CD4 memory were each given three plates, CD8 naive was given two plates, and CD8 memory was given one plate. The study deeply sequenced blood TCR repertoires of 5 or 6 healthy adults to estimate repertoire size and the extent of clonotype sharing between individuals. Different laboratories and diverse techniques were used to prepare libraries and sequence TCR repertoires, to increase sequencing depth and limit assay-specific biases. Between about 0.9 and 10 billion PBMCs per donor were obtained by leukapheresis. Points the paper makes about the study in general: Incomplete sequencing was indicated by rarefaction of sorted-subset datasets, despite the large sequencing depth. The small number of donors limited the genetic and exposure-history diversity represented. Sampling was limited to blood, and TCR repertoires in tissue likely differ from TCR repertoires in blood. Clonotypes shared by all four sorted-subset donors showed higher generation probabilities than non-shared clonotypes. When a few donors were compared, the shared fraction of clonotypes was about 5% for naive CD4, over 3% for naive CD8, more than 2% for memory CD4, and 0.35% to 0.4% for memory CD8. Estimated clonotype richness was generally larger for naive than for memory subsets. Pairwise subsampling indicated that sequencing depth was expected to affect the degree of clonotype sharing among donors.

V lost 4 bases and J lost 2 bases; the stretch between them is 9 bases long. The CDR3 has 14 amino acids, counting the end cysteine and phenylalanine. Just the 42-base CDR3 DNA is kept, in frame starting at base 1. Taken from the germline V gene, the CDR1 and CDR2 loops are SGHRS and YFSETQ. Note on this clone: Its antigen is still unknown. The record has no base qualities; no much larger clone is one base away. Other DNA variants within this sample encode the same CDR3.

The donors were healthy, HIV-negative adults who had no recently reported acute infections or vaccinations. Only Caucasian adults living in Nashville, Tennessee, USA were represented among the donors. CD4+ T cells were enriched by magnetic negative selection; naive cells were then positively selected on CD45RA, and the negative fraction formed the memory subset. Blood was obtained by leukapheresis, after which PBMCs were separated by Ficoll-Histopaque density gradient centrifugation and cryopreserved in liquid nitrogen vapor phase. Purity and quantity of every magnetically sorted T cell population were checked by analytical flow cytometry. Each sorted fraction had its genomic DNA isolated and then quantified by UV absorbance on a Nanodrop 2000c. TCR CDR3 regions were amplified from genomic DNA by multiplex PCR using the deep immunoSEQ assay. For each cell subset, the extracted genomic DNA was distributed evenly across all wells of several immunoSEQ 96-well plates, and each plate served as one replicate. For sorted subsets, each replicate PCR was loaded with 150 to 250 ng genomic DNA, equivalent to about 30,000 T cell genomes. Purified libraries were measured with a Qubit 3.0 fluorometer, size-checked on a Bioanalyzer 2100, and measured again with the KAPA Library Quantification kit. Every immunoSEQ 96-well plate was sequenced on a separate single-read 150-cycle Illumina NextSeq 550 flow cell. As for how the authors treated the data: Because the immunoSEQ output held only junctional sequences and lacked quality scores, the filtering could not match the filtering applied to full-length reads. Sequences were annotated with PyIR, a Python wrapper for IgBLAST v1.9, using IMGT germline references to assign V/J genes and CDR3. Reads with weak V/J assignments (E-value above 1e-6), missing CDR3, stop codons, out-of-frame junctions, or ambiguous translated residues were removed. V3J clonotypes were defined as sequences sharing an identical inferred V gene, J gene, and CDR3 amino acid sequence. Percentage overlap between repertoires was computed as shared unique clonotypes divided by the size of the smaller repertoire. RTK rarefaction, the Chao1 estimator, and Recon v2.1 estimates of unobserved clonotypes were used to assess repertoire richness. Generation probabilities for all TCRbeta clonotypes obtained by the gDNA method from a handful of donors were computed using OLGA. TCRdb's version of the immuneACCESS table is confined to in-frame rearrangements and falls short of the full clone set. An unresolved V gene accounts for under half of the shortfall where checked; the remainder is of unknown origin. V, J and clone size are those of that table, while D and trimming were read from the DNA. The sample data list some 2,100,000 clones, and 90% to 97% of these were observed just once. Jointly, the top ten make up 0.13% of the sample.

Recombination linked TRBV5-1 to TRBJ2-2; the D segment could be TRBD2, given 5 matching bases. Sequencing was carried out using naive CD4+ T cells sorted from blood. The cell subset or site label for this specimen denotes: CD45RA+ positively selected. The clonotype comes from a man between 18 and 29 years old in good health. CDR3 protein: CASSLDYNTGELFF. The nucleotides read TGCGCCAGCAGCCTTGACTACAACACCGGGGAGCTGTTTTTT.